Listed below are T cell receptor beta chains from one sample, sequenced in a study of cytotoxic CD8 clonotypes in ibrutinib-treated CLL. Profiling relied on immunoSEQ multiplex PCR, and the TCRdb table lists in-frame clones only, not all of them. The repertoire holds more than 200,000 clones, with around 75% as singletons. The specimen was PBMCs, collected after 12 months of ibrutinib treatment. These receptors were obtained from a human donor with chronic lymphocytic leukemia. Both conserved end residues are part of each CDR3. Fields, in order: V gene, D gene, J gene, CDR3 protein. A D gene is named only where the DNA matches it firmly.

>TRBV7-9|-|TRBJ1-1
CASSFRSSLNTEAFF
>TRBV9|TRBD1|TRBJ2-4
CASSANRGPQRNIQYF
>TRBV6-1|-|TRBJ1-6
CASTLSNNSPLHF
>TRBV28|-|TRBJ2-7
CASSSFLAVLF
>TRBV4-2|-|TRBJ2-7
CASSQDSPPGYEQYF
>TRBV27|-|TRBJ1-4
CASSPGEKLFF
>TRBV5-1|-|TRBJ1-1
CASSLDPRAGTEAFF
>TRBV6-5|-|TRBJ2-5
CASSLGPRETQYF
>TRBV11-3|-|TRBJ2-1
CASSLGRGLGNEQFF
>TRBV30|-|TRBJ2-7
CAWTGTHYEQYF
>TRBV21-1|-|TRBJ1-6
CASSNRSVGFWSYNSPLHF
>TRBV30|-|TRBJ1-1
CAWKRAERTEAFF
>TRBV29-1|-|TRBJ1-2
CSVEEWYGYTF
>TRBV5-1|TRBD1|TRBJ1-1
CASSPGQGAMGTEAFF
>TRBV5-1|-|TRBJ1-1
CASSFELNTEAFF
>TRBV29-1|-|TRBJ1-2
CSVEDTGYGGTF
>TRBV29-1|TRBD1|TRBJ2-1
CSARDRGEQFF
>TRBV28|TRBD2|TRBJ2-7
CATVAGAAHEQYF
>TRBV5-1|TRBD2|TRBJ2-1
CASSPPLAGGYNEQFF
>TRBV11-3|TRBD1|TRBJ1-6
CASSWTGGGSPLHF
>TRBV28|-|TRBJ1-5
CASRIADLNQPQHF
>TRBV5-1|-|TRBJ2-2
CASSTLQGFYTGELFF
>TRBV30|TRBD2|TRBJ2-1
CAWMTLAGFYNEQFF
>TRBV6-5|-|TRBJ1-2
CASSYSNYGYTF
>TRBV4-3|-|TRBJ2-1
CASSQGGHQTRSNEQFF
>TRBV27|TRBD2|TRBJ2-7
CASSSGTSYWGEQYF
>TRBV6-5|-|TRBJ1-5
CASSPFALGEPQHF
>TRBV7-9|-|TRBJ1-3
CASSRQSVSGNTIYF
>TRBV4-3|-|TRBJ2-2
CASSPTAGELFF
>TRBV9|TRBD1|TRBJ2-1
CASSTLQGDREQFF
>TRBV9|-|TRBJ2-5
CASSVGQGQETQYF
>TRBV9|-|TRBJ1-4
CASSAGSSAANEKLFF
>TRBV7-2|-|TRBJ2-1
CASSLGVVRGEQFF
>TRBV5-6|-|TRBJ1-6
CASSLAGYIGQLNSPLHF
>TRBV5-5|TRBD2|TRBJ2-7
CASKLLAGAPEQYF
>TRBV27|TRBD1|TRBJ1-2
CASSPNPTGVVGYTF
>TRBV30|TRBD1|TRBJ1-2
CAWSVQGGGYTF
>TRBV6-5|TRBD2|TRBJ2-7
CASSYSGGRVTYEQYF
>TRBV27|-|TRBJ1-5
CASSFGRNNQPQHF
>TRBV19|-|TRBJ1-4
CASTAGLLREKLFF
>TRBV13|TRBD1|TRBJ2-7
CASSLGQYYEQYF
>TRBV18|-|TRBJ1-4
CASSPTDGVTNEKLFF
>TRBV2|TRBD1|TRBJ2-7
CASSPGQGPQYEQYF
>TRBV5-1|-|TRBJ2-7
CASSSVPGGAYEQYF
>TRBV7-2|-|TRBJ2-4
CASSLKRNIQYF
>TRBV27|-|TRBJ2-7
CASSSPRTKIGHEQYF
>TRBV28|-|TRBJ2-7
CASSPSSAGSYEQYF
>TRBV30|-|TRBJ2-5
CAWSVGPGTQYF
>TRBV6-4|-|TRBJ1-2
CASSDHMERTSSYTF
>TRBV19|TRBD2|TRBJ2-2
CASSISGINTGELFF
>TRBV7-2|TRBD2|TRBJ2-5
CASSLGLAGGEETQYF
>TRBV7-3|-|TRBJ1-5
CASSPVGGVNQPQHF
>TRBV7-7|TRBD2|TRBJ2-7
CASSSRRLAGGPYEQYF
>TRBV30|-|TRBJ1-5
CAWSVGQKVSNQPQHF
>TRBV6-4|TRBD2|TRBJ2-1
CASRLSGTNNEQFF
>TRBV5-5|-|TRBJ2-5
CASSLEGRGSETQYF
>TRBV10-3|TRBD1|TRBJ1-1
CAIRPGQGRGNTEAFF
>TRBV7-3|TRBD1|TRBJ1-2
CASGLGDRGINYGYTF
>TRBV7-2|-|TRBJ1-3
CASSPRGSSGNTIYF